This T cell receptor beta chain was recovered during a study of glioma-infiltrating T cells. This clonotype occurred many times. No antigen is known for it. With 4 bases removed from V and 3 bases from J, the gap between germline ends came to 24 bases. CDR1 and CDR2 (germline): LGHNA, YSLEER. The length of the CDR3 is 18 residues. The study, taken as a whole, reports: CDR3 overlap between tissue and blood was very small. Tissue-blood divergence was below expectation in non-neoplastic patients, above in gliomas.

The iRepertoire nested amplicon-rescue multiplex PCR amplified TCR alpha and beta CDR3s from RNA. One-step reverse transcription and amplification started from about 100-400 ng of tissue mRNA or PBMC total RNA. TCRdb analysed the multiplex PCR reads with MiXCR anew, one entry per CDR3 protein. The table lists 93,000 or so distinct CDR3 sequences, less than 30% of them singletons. This sequence joins TRBV4-3 and TRBJ1-1; the D gene is possibly TRBD1 (5 bases). This receptor was taken from a human donor with low-grade glioma or glioblastoma, undergoing nonglioma brain surgery, or in good health (not recorded which). The specimen sequenced was glioma tissue, nonneoplastic brain tissue, or PBMCs (not recorded which). CDR3 DNA sequence: TGCGCCAGCAGCCCGGGACCGGGTAGTAGGGTATCGGACACTGAAGCTTTCTTT. Translating it yields CASSPGPGSRVSDTEAFF.